These 31 T cell receptor beta chains were all obtained from the same sample, sequenced in a study. TCRdb re-analysed the 5' RACE reads in MiXCR, keeping a single row per CDR3 protein. The sample carries about 55,000 distinct CDR3 sequences, approximately 17% recorded once. Sequencing was carried out using naive CD4+ T cells sorted from blood. Subset: naive CD4+ T cells, CD4+CD45RA+CD25-. The source of these receptors is a female donor with breast cancer.

This clonotype turned up a few times. The V and J genes are TRBV6-1 and TRBJ2-3; 10 bases map to TRBD2. Unmatched junction bases numbered 8, after V lost 4 bases and J lost 1 base. The CDR3 runs to 17 residues. Germline values: CDR1 MNHNS, CDR2 SASEGT. CDR3 residues: CASSARTGLAGTDTQYF. CDR3 nucleotides: TGTGCCAGCAGTGCTAGAACCGGACTAGCGGGCACAGATACGCAGTATTTT.

The J gene is TRBJ2-3, the V gene TRBV20-1; TRBD1 might be the D (6 bases). V was pared by 4 bases and J by 14 bases, with 16 bases between. The CDR3 has 11 amino acids. Per the germline V gene, CDR1 is DFQATT and CDR2 is SNEGSKA (reference sequence). In nucleotides, the CDR3 is TGCAGTGCTACCCGACAGGTGTATAGGTATTTT. This codes for CSATRQVYRYF.

A few counts support this clonotype. The rearrangement joins TRBV6-5 to TRBJ2-3, with TRBD2 matching over 10 bases. With V trimmed by 0 bases and J by 0 bases, 9 bases remained unmatched. Germline V gene data show CDR1 as MNHEY and CDR2 as SVGAGI. The CDR3 is 19 residues long. The CDR3 sequence is CASSYSRVAGGASTDTQYF. The CDR3 coding sequence is TGTGCCAGCAGTTACTCCCGGGTAGCGGGAGGCGCTAGCACAGATACGCAGTATTTT.

The chain combines TRBV5-1 with TRBJ2-7, with D possibly being TRBD1 (5 bases). Trimming took 4 bases from V and 3 from J, leaving 11 bases between them. In germline, CDR1 is SGHRS, CDR2 YFSETQ. The length of the CDR3 is 13 residues. The CDR3 region is CASSTRDFYEQYF. CDR3 DNA sequence: TGCGCCAGCAGCACCAGGGATTTCTACGAGCAGTACTTC.

V usage is TRBV5-1 and J usage is TRBJ2-5, with 9 bases aligning to TRBD1. The V and J ends lost 0 bases and 5 bases, in that order; junction bases with no gene match: 5. CDR3 size: 15 residues. Germline CDR1 SGHRS, CDR2 YFSETQ. The CDR3 loop reads CASSLGDRALETQYF. The CDR3 DNA reads as TGCGCCAGCAGCTTGGGGGACAGGGCCTTGGAGACCCAGTACTTC.

The gene calls are TRBV15 and TRBJ2-7; D gene ambiguous. V was cut by 0 bases and J by 3 bases, with 15 bases left in between. This CDR3 is 16 amino acids long. Germline lookup yields CDR1 LNHNV and CDR2 YYDKDF (reference sequence). The CDR3 coding sequence is TGTGCCACCAGCAGAGATTTATTCGGCCGAGACTACGAGCAGTACTTC. Its protein product is CATSRDLFGRDYEQYF.

The chain employs TRBV20-1 and TRBJ1-4; D is undetermined. The germline CDR1 and CDR2 sequences are DFQATT and SNEGSKA (reference sequence). The V end lost 3 bases, the J end lost 8 bases, and 13 bases lay between the germline ends. The CDR3 sequence is 13 residues long. The CDR3 here is CSAREQQIEKLFF. CDR3 DNA sequence: TGCAGTGCTAGGGAACAGCAGATCGAAAAACTGTTTTTT.

This clonotype was recorded a few times. This chain joins TRBV19 and TRBJ1-5; TRBD1 agrees at 7 bases. Germline loops: CDR1 LNHDA, CDR2 SQIVND (reference sequence). The CDR3 loop spans 14 amino acids. With 5 bases clipped from V and 4 bases from J, the junction kept 5 bases outside the gene matches. DNA for the CDR3: TGTGCCAGTAGTTCGGACAGGAGGAATCAGCCCCAGCATTTT. Protein product: CASSSDRRNQPQHF.

The chain has TRBV12-3 or TRBV12-4 and TRBJ1-5, with TRBD1 as a possible D gene (6 bases). Trimming pared 3 bases from V and 1 base from J, leaving 13 bases between. This CDR3 has 16 residues. DNA of the CDR3: TGTGCCAGCAGTTTTTACAGGGTCCGGAGCAATCAGCCCCAGCATTTT. Protein sequence: CASSFYRVRSNQPQHF.

The chain links TRBV7-2 to TRBJ2-5; 8 nucleotides match TRBD2. From germline, CDR1 is SGHTA and CDR2 FQGNSA. With 9 bases clipped from V and 4 bases from J, the junction kept 7 bases outside the gene matches. The CDR3 has 13 residues. DNA for the CDR3: TGTGCCAGTCGACTGGCGGGAGGAGAGACCCAGTACTTC. This translates into CASRLAGGETQYF. Supplemented by reference TRBV7-2 and TRBJ2-5, the full variable domain reads GAGVSQSPSNKVTEKGKDVELRCDPISGHTALYWYRQSLGQGLEFLIYFQGNSAPDKSGLPSDRFSAERTGGSVSTLTIQRTQQEDSAVYLCASRLAGGETQYFGPGTRLLVL.

This clonotype was recorded a few times. This chain uses TRBV3-1 with TRBJ2-1, with 12 bases aligning to TRBD2. The ends lost 1 base at V and 0 bases at J; junction bases unmatched: 7. The CDR3 has 19 amino acids. Germline CDR1 and CDR2: LGHDT and YNNKEL (reference sequence). The CDR3 loop reads CASSQGALAGGSSYNEQFF. The CDR3 DNA is TGTGCCAGCAGCCAAGGGGCTCTAGCGGGAGGGAGCTCCTACAATGAGCAGTTCTTC.

This clonotype has more than one count but fewer than ten. The chain is built from TRBV4-1 and TRBJ2-7, with unresolved D. The germline V and J ends were trimmed by 3 bases and 2 bases, with 14 bases remaining between them. Germline values: CDR1 MGHRA, CDR2 YSYEKL. The CDR3 loop spans 15 amino acids. CDR3 bases: TGCGCCAGCAGCCACGAATGGTCTTCCCCCTACGAGCAGTACTTC. Translated, it gives CASSHEWSSPYEQYF.

The chain uses TRBV28 and TRBJ1-4; D not resolved. The CDR3 is 14 residues long. V was cut by 5 bases and J by 4 bases, with 11 bases left in between. Germline values: CDR1 MDHEN, CDR2 SYDVKM. Written as DNA, the CDR3 is TGTGCCAGCAGTCCCGCTGCGGATAATGAAAAACTGTTTTTT. Residues: CASSPAADNEKLFF. Supplemented by reference TRBV28 and TRBJ1-4, the full variable domain reads DVKVTQSSRYLVKRTGEKVFLECVQDMDHENMFWYRQDPGLGLRLIYFSYDVKMKEKGDIPEGYSVSREKKERFSLILESASTNQTSMYLCASSPAADNEKLFFGSGTQLSVL.

The rearrangement uses TRBV7-2 and TRBJ2-7, with no clear D. The germline V and J ends were trimmed by 4 bases and 10 bases, with 14 bases remaining between them. Germline V gives CDR1 SGHTA, CDR2 FQGNSA. CDR3 length: 12 residues. CDR3 region: CASSSDSAPQYF. The DNA for the CDR3 is TGTGCCAGCAGCTCTGATTCGGCCCCCCAGTACTTC.

Written as DNA, the CDR3 is TGTGCCAGCAGTTACTCGGGCCTCGCGAACACCGGGGAGCTGTTTTTT. Amino acids: CASSYSGLANTGELFF. The chain is built from TRBV6-2 or TRBV6-3 and TRBJ2-2; D is unclear. The CDR3 runs 16 residues. V lost 0 bases, J lost 0 bases, and 8 bases lay in between. Germline values: CDR1 MNHEY, CDR2 SVGEGT.

This clonotype has at least ten counts. V gene TRBV29-1 combines with J gene TRBJ2-7; D is undetermined. The CDR3 contains 11 residues. V lost 1 base, J lost 3 bases, and 4 bases lay in between. Germline CDR1 reads SQVTM; CDR2 reads ANQGSEA. The CDR3 DNA sequence: TGCAGCGTTGAAGTAGGCTACGAGCAGTACTTC. This encodes CSVEVGYEQYF.

This clonotype was counted between two and nine times. J is TRBJ2-7 and V is TRBV7-2; D tentatively reads TRBD1 or TRBD2 (6 bases each). The germline CDR1 and CDR2 sequences are SGHTA and FQGNSA. Between the trimmed V and J ends, which lost 1 base and 1 base, there was a span of 11 bases. The CDR3 extends over 15 amino acids. CDR3 residues: CASSLERGLSYEQYF. The DNA of the CDR3 is TGTGCCAGCAGCTTAGAACGGGGGCTTTCCTACGAGCAGTACTTC.

This clonotype was recorded only once. Since a much larger clone is just one base distant, this may be a read error. The rearrangement links TRBV20-1 to TRBJ2-5; TRBD2 matches at 9 bases. The CDR3 is 15 amino acids. The V gene's germline CDR1 is DFQATT and CDR2 SNEGSKA (reference sequence). CDR3 sequence reads: CGAREAISGSQTQYF. For the CDR3, the DNA is TGCGGTGCTAGAGAAGCGATTAGCGGGAGTCAGACCCAGTACTTC.

V and J are TRBV7-3 and TRBJ1-1; tentatively, D is TRBD1 (5 bases). CDR3 length: 15 residues. The V and J ends lost 5 bases and 2 bases respectively, with 15 bases between them. From germline, CDR1 is SGHTA and CDR2 FQGTGA. The CDR3 spells CASSPQGVPNTEAFF. In DNA, the CDR3 is TGTGCCAGCAGCCCCCAAGGGGTCCCCAACACTGAAGCTTTCTTT.

A remark on this clonotype: This may be a read error: a much more frequent sequence differs by one nucleotide. The V and J genes are TRBV3-1 and TRBJ2-1; TRBD2 is a possible D gene (5 bases). The CDR3 consists of 13 residues. CDR1 LGHDT and CDR2 YNNKEL come from the germline V gene (reference sequence). V shed 1 base and J shed 7 bases, with 8 bases lying between them. CDR3 residues: CASSQAWRNEQFF. The CDR3, as DNA: TGTGCCAGCAGCCAAGCGTGGAGGAATGAGCAGTTCTTC.

This clonotype was counted between two and nine times. CDR3 loop: CASSTGQGKETQYF. The DNA for the CDR3 is TGCGCCAGCAGCACAGGACAGGGGAAAGAGACCCAGTACTTC. The V and J genes are TRBV5-1 and TRBJ2-5; 9 bases align to TRBD1. The CDR3 consists of 14 residues. Germline CDR1 is SGHRS and CDR2 is YFSETQ. With V trimmed by 4 bases and J by 3 bases, 4 bases remained unmatched.

The V call is TRBV12-3 or TRBV12-4, the J call TRBJ2-3, with 9 bases that match TRBD2. With V trimmed by 7 bases and J by 2 bases, 4 bases remained unmatched. The CDR3 runs 14 residues. The chain's CDR3 is CASTRLAVTDTQYF. Here the CDR3 DNA reads TGTGCCAGCACTCGACTAGCGGTCACAGATACGCAGTATTTT.

The rearrangement joins TRBV20-1 to TRBJ2-5; no reliable D call. This CDR3 has 15 amino acids. Trimming cost V 5 bases and J 1 base, with 17 bases left between them. Germline values: CDR1 DFQATT, CDR2 SNEGSKA (reference sequence). CDR3 in amino acids: CSAPTRTDRQETQYF. The CDR3 nucleotides are TGCAGTGCTCCAACAAGGACGGACCGCCAAGAGACCCAGTACTTC.

The sample holds one count of this clonotype. At one end, the junction sequence differs from germline, possibly due to a read error. The rearrangement joins TRBV2 to TRBJ2-5; D gene ambiguous. From germline, CDR1 is SNHLY and CDR2 FYNNEI. CDR3 size: 13 residues. The CDR3 sequence: CASSGGLSETRYF. As DNA, the CDR3 is TGTGCCAGCAGTGGAGGTCTATCAGAGACCCGGTACTTC.

A remark on this clonotype: With a much larger clone just one base away, this may be a read error. The rearrangement joins TRBV20-1 to TRBJ2-1; no clear D. Germline V gene lookup returns CDR1 DFQATT and CDR2 SNEGSKA (reference sequence). The CDR3 has 13 amino acids. The CDR3 loop reads CSAPPPGKNEQCF. The CDR3 DNA reads as TGCAGTGCTCCTCCCCCCGGAAAGAATGAGCAGTGCTTC.

In its sample, this clonotype was seen a few times. The V call is TRBV6-6, the J call TRBJ1-1, with D unresolved. Germline values: CDR1 MNHNY, CDR2 SVGAGI (reference sequence). V lost 0 bases and J 6 bases, leaving 14 bases between the germline ends. This CDR3 region has 15 residues. CDR3 amino acids: CASSYSRASNSEAFF. Here the CDR3 DNA reads TGTGCCAGCAGTTACTCGAGGGCCAGTAACTCTGAAGCTTTCTTT.

This clonotype has only one observation. The junction does not match germline at one end; this may be a read error. This chain connects TRBV5-1 to TRBJ2-2; 8 bases agree with TRBD2. The CDR3 covers 17 residues. The germline V gene has CDR1 SGHRS and CDR2 YFSETQ. The CDR3 DNA reads as TGCGCCAGCAACTTGGGCGGGAGGCCAACTAACACCGGGGAGCTGTTTTTT. This encodes CASNLGGRPTNTGELFF. Based on the CDR3 plus reference TRBV5-1 and TRBJ2-2, the full variable domain is KAGVTQTPRYLIKTRGQQVTLSCSPISGHRSVSWYQQTPGQGLQFLFEYFSETQRNKGNFPGRFSGRQFSNSRSEMNVSTLELGDSALYLCASNLGGRPTNTGELFFGEGSRLTVL.

This clonotype was counted a few times. The chain recombines TRBV7-2 with TRBJ1-1; TRBD1 is a possible D gene (5 bases). Deletions cut 5 bases from V and 3 bases from J, with 10 bases between. The V gene's germline CDR1 is SGHTA and CDR2 FQGNSA. This CDR3 contains 13 residues. The CDR3 DNA is TGTGCCAGCAGCCGAGACAGATACACTGAAGCTTTCTTT. Translated: CASSRDRYTEAFF.

This sequence joins TRBV20-1 and TRBJ1-6; the match to TRBD1 covers 8 bases. CDR3 length equals 16 residues. CDR1 is DFQATT, CDR2 SNEGSKA, per germline (reference sequence). V lost 0 bases and J lost 8; bases outside the gene matches: 9. The CDR3 bases are TGCAGTGCTAGAGAAAATAGACAGGGGAGGGATTCACCCCTCCACTTT. It codes for CSARENRQGRDSPLHF.

There are many counts of this clonotype. This rearrangement joins TRBV6-2 or TRBV6-3 to TRBJ1-6, with no clear D. Germline V gene sequence: CDR1 MNHEY, CDR2 SVGEGT. This CDR3 spans 14 amino acids. The V gene lost 6 bases and the J gene lost 7 bases, with 13 bases spanning the gap. The CDR3 sequence is CASSRRAENSPLHF. DNA for the CDR3: TGTGCCAGCAGCCGCCGGGCCGAAAATTCACCCCTCCACTTT.

This clonotype was counted only a few times. This chain links TRBV19 with TRBJ1-2; 7 nucleotides match TRBD1. Trimming took 6 bases from V and 5 from J; bases not matched to a gene: 3. Germline CDR1 and CDR2: LNHDA and SQIVND (reference sequence). CDR3 length: 12 residues. The CDR3 DNA sequence: TGTGCCAGTAGGGGGACAGATTATGGCTACACCTTC. Translation gives CASRGTDYGYTF.